The 17 T cell receptor beta chains below all came from one sample that was sequenced in a study of blood T cell repertoires in COVID-19. Profiled with immunoSEQ multiplex PCR; TCRdb holds only in-frame clones, not every one. The table lists about half a million clones, approximately 85% of them singletons. Sequencing used peripheral blood. All receptors come from a human donor in a cohort sampled during active COVID-19.

The chain carries TRBV6-5 and TRBJ1-1; TRBD1 matches 12 bases. V shed 10 bases, J shed 7 bases, and the junction held 10 bases outside the gene matches. Germline assignment: CDR1 MNHEY and CDR2 SVGAGI. The CDR3 has 14 amino acids. CDR3 coding DNA: TGTGCCATTGGGGACAGGGGGCTTTGGGGTGAAGCTTTCTTT. Translating it yields CAIGDRGLWGEAFF.

The rearrangement links TRBV29-1 to TRBJ1-2, with TRBD1 identical over 7 bases. Trimming cost V 7 bases and J 4 bases; bases outside gene matches: 9. The CDR3 runs 13 residues. Germline assignment: CDR1 SQVTM and CDR2 ANQGSEA. The CDR3 DNA reads TGCAGCGCCCCGGACAGGTCTTTCTATGGCTACACCTTC. Its protein product is CSAPDRSFYGYTF.

The rearrangement uses TRBV15 and TRBJ2-3, with 9 bases that match TRBD1. This CDR3 is 15 amino acids long. Germline V gene sequence: CDR1 LNHNV, CDR2 YYDKDF (reference sequence). With V trimmed by 1 base and J by 4 bases, 3 bases remained unmatched. CDR3 in amino acids: CATSRGGQGPDTQYF. In nucleotides, the CDR3 is TGTGCCACCAGCAGAGGGGGACAGGGTCCAGATACGCAGTATTTT. Based on the CDR3 plus reference TRBV15 and TRBJ2-3, the full variable domain is DAMVIQNPRYQVTQFGKPVTLSCSQTLNHNVMYWYQQKSSQAPKLLFHYYDKDFNNEADTPDNFQSRRPNTSFCFLDIRSPGLGDTAMYLCATSRGGQGPDTQYFGPGTRLTVL.

The chain recombines TRBV28 with TRBJ2-3; 8 bases align to TRBD2. Trimming cost V 3 bases and J 4 bases; bases outside gene matches: 6. Germline assignment: CDR1 MDHEN and CDR2 SYDVKM. The CDR3 length is 15 residues. The CDR3 protein is CASSFNGRAADTQYF. CDR3 nucleotides: TGTGCCAGCAGTTTTAACGGGAGGGCCGCAGATACGCAGTATTTT. The full variable domain, completed using reference TRBV28 and TRBJ2-3, is DVKVTQSSRYLVKRTGEKVFLECVQDMDHENMFWYRQDPGLGLRLIYFSYDVKMKEKGDIPEGYSVSREKKERFSLILESASTNQTSMYLCASSFNGRAADTQYFGPGTRLTVL.

J is TRBJ2-1 and V is TRBV2; 15 bases are a match to TRBD2. V dropped 8 bases and J dropped 0; count of bases not matched to a gene: 2. The CDR3 is made up of 16 amino acids. Looked up from germline, CDR1 is SNHLY and CDR2 is FYNNEI. CDR3 protein: CASGLAGGSSYNEQFF. The CDR3 DNA is TGTGCCAGCGGACTAGCGGGAGGGAGCTCCTACAATGAGCAGTTCTTC.

In its sample, this clone was seen once. Here the CDR3 reads CAGLDRGIGKLFF. CDR3 in DNA: TGTGCCGGTCTCGACAGGGGAATTGGAAAACTGTTTTTT. This sequence joins TRBV28 and TRBJ1-4; TRBD1 matches at 8 bases. CDR1 is MDHEN and CDR2 is SYDVKM in the germline V gene. The CDR3 spans 13 residues. J was trimmed by 10 bases and V by 11 bases; bases with no gene match: 12. Variable domain in full (rest from reference TRBV28 and TRBJ1-4): DVKVTQSSRYLVKRTGEKVFLECVQDMDHENMFWYRQDPGLGLRLIYFSYDVKMKEKGDIPEGYSVSREKKERFSLILESASTNQTSMYLCAGLDRGIGKLFFGSGTQLSVL.

This clone was picked up one time. J is TRBJ2-1 and V is TRBV7-3; the D gene is possibly TRBD2 (6 bases). The CDR3 sequence is 16 residues long. V lost 1 base to trimming and J lost 2 bases, with 12 bases between them. The germline V gene encodes CDR1 SGHTA and CDR2 FQGTGA. The CDR3 DNA reads as TGTGCCAGCAGCTTAAATGGGGCGGGGACCTACAATGAGCAGTTCTTC. Its translation: CASSLNGAGTYNEQFF.

V gene TRBV5-4 combines with J gene TRBJ2-5; maybe TRBD2 (6 bases). This CDR3 is 13 amino acids long. V was trimmed by 6 bases and J by 5 bases, leaving 14 bases between them. Germline CDR1 SGHNT, CDR2 YYREEE (reference sequence). The CDR3 loop is CASNTGGMETQYF. The CDR3, as DNA: TGTGCCAGCAATACCGGGGGAATGGAGACCCAGTACTTC.

DNA of the CDR3: TGCAGCGTTGGGACAACCGCCAAACTGTTTTTT. It is translated as CSVGTTAKLFF. The chain recombines TRBV29-1 with TRBJ1-4; the D gene is possibly TRBD1 (5 bases). This CDR3 contains 11 residues. The germline V gene has CDR1 SQVTM and CDR2 ANQGSEA. Trimming cost V 4 bases and J 11 bases, with 11 bases left between them.

The rearrangement uses TRBV7-2 and TRBJ2-1; 7 bases fit TRBD2. V shed 6 bases, J shed 2 bases, and the junction held 7 bases outside the gene matches. Germline V gene sequence: CDR1 SGHTA, CDR2 FQGNSA. The CDR3 contains 15 residues. The CDR3 coding sequence is TGTGCCAGCAGACTGGGACTACCCACCTACAATGAGCAGTTCTTC. It translates to CASRLGLPTYNEQFF.

The J gene is TRBJ1-6, the V gene TRBV30, with D hard to call. Germline CDR1 reads GTSNPN; CDR2 reads SVGIG (reference sequence). Trimming stripped 3 bases from V and 0 bases from J, with 12 bases between. The CDR3 loop spans 16 amino acids. For the CDR3, the DNA is TGTGCCTGGAGATTCGCAGCGAGCTCCTATAATTCACCCCTCCACTTT. It is translated as CAWRFAASSYNSPLHF.

The rearrangement uses TRBV12-3 or TRBV12-4 and TRBJ2-1; D might be TRBD2 (5 bases). CDR3 length: 13 residues. Trimming removed 6 bases from V and 3 bases from J, with 9 bases in between. CDR3 residues: CASRSSRYNEQFF. The CDR3 DNA is TGTGCCAGCAGGTCTAGCCGCTACAATGAGCAGTTCTTC.

This rearrangement joins TRBV5-1 to TRBJ1-4; perhaps TRBD1 as D (6 bases). The CDR3 loop spans 17 amino acids. CDR1 and CDR2 (germline): SGHRS, YFSETQ. V shed 0 bases and J shed 2 bases, with 14 bases lying between them. CDR3 coding DNA: TGCGCCAGCAGCTTGGATACAGGGAAGGGGACTAATGAAAAACTGTTTTTT. Translated: CASSLDTGKGTNEKLFF.

The V and J genes are TRBV24-1 and TRBJ1-2; D is unresolved. This CDR3 has 13 residues. Germline assignment: CDR1 KGHDR and CDR2 SFDVKD. The germline V and J ends were trimmed by 0 bases and 6 bases, with 7 bases remaining between them. The CDR3 here is CATSDLRGDGYTF. The CDR3, as DNA: TGTGCCACCAGTGATTTGCGGGGAGATGGCTACACCTTC.

CDR3 sequence: CASSPIADREGSPLHF. Here the CDR3 DNA reads TGTGCCAGCTCACCAATTGCGGACAGGGAAGGTTCACCCCTCCACTTT. The J gene is TRBJ1-6, the V gene TRBV18; 8 bases match TRBD1. Unmatched junction bases numbered 9, after V lost 2 bases and J lost 9 bases. This CDR3 contains 16 residues. Germline V gene data show CDR1 as KGHSH and CDR2 as LQKENI. Supplemented by reference TRBV18 and TRBJ1-6, the full variable domain reads NAGVMQNPRHLVRRRGQEARLRCSPMKGHSHVYWYRQLPEEGLKFMVYLQKENIIDESGMPKERFSAEFPKEGPSILRIQQVVRGDSAAYFCASSPIADREGSPLHFGNGTRLTVT.

The chain is built from TRBV5-6 and TRBJ2-4, with D perhaps TRBD2 (6 bases). This CDR3 comprises 16 residues. Looked up from germline, CDR1 is SGHDT and CDR2 is YYEEEE. Trimming left V 1 base short and J 4 bases short, with 15 bases between. The CDR3 protein is CASSLNLVGGKNIQYF. The CDR3 coding sequence is TGTGCCAGCAGCTTGAACTTAGTCGGAGGGAAAAACATTCAGTACTTC.

This CDR3 reads CASSLAAGNTEAFF. As DNA, the CDR3 is TGTGCCAGCAGCTTGGCAGCGGGGAACACTGAAGCTTTCTTT. The V and J genes are TRBV5-5 and TRBJ1-1; D gene ambiguous. The V and J ends lost 0 bases and 1 base respectively, with 7 bases between them. Germline V gene sequence: CDR1 SGHKS, CDR2 YYEKEE (reference sequence). The CDR3 spans 14 residues.